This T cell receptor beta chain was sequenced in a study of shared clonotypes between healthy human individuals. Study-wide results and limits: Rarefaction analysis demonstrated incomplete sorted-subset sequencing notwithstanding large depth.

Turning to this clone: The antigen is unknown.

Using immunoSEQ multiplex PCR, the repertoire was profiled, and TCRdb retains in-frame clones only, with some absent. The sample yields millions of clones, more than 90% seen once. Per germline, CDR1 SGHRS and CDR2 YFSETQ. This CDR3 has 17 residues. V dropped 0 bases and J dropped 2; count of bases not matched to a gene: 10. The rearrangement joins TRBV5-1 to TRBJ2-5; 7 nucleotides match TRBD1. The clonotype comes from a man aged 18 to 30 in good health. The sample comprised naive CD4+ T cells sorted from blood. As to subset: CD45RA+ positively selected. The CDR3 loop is CASSLAKGDSRQETQYF. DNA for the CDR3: TGCGCCAGCAGCTTGGCAAAGGGGGACAGTAGACAAGAGACCCAGTACTTC.